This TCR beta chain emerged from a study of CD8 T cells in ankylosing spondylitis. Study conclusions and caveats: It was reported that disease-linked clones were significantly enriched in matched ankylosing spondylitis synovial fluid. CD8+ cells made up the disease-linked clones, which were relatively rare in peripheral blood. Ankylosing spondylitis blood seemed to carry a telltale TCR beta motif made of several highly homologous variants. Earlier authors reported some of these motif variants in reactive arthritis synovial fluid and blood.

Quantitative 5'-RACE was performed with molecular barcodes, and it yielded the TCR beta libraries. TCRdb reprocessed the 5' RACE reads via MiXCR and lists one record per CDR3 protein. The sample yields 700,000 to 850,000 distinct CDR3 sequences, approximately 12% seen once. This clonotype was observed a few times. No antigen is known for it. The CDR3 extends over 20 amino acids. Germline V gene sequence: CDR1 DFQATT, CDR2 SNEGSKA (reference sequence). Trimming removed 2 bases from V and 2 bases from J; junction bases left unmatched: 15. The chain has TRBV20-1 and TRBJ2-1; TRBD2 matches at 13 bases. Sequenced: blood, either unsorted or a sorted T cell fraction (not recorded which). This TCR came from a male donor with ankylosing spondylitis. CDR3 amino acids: CSARKREGLAGRRTYNEQFF. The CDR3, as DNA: TGCAGTGCTAGAAAAAGGGAGGGACTAGCGGGACGTCGCACCTACAATGAGCAGTTCTTC.